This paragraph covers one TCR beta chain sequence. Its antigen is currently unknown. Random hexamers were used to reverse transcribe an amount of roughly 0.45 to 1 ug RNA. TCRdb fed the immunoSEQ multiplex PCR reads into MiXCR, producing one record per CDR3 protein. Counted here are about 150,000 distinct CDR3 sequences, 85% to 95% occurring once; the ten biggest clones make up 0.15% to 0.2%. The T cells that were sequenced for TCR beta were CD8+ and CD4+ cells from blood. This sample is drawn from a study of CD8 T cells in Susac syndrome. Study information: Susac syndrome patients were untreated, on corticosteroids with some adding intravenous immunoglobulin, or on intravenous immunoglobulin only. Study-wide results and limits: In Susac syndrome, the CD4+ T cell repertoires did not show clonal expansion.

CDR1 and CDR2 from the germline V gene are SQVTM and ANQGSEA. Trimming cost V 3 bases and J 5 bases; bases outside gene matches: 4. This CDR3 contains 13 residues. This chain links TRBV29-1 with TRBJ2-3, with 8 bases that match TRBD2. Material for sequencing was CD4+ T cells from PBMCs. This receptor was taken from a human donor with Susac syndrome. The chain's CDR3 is CSVDGTRGDTQYF. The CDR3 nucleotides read TGCAGCGTTGACGGGACTAGGGGAGATACGCAGTATTTT.